The 13 T cell receptor beta chains presented below share a single source sample, sequenced in a study of cytomegalovirus exposure and HLA in healthy donors. Libraries were prepared by immunoSEQ multiplex PCR; TCRdb keeps only in-frame clonotypes and omits some of them. The data contain some 200,000 clones, 86% of them singletons. Sequencing input: PBMCs. Receptor source: a man younger than 40 in good health and CMV-seropositive.

The J gene is TRBJ2-3, the V gene TRBV19; D may be TRBD2 (5 bases). The CDR3 spans 15 residues. The V end was cut by 6 bases, the J end by 2 bases, with 15 bases between. Per germline, CDR1 LNHDA and CDR2 SQIVND (reference sequence). This CDR3 is CASSLDFTSTDTQYF. Written as DNA, the CDR3 is TGTGCCAGTAGCCTGGACTTTACCTCCACAGATACGCAGTATTTT.

The J gene is TRBJ2-2, the V gene TRBV29-1; D might be TRBD1 (5 bases). V gave up 2 bases and J gave up 5 bases, with 15 bases separating them. Germline-derived CDR1 and CDR2 are SQVTM and ANQGSEA. The CDR3 is made up of 15 amino acids. The CDR3 region is CSVESYDRPTGELFF. The DNA of the CDR3 is TGCAGCGTTGAATCGTATGACAGACCTACCGGGGAGCTGTTTTTT.

The rearrangement uses TRBV11-3 and TRBJ2-1; 16 nucleotides line up with TRBD2. This CDR3 contains 16 residues. The germline gives CDR1 SGHNT, CDR2 YENEEA. V dropped 4 bases and J dropped 9; count of bases not matched to a gene: 6. The CDR3 bases are TGTGCCAGCAGCTCCCCGGGACTAGCGGGAGGGGGTGAGCAGTTCTTC. Translation gives CASSSPGLAGGGEQFF.

This clone was observed a single time. The V and J genes are TRBV5-1 and TRBJ2-4; D possibly matches TRBD1 or TRBD2 (5 bases each). The CDR3 is made up of 16 amino acids. Deletions cut 4 bases from V and 8 bases from J, with 22 bases between. From germline, CDR1 is SGHRS and CDR2 YFSETQ. The CDR3 loop reads CASSMGRLTTGDIQYF. The DNA for the CDR3 is TGCGCCAGCAGCATGGGACGTTTAACTACCGGGGACATTCAGTACTTC.

This clone was counted once. This chain links TRBV29-1 with TRBJ2-7; 13 positions agree with TRBD2. Unmatched junction bases numbered 8, after V lost 4 bases and J lost 2 bases. This CDR3 is 16 amino acids long. Germline V gene sequence: CDR1 SQVTM, CDR2 ANQGSEA. CDR3 residues: CSVVSLGLAGTYEQYF. In DNA form, the CDR3 reads TGCAGCGTTGTGTCCCTGGGACTAGCGGGAACCTACGAGCAGTACTTC.

The V gene is TRBV4-1, the J gene TRBJ1-5; D not resolved. CDR1 MGHRA and CDR2 YSYEKL come from the germline V gene. Trimming cost V 5 bases and J 9 bases, with 14 bases left between them. CDR3 length: 13 amino acids. The CDR3 protein is CASSSPRERPQHF. The CDR3 nucleotides are TGCGCCAGCAGCAGCCCCCGTGAACGGCCCCAGCATTTT.

This clone showed up just a few times. This CDR3 is also generated by other DNA sequences in the sample. The chain links TRBV19 to TRBJ2-1; D gene unclear. The CDR3 loop spans 10 amino acids. Deletions cut 9 bases from V and 9 bases from J, with 9 bases between. The germline V gene has CDR1 LNHDA and CDR2 SQIVND (reference sequence). The CDR3 reads CASLGSEQFF. CDR3 nucleotides: TGTGCCAGCCTGGGGTCTGAGCAGTTCTTC.

This rearrangement joins TRBV2 to TRBJ2-3; 8 bases align to TRBD2. Germline lookup yields CDR1 SNHLY and CDR2 FYNNEI. Trimming took 2 bases from V and 2 from J; bases not matched to a gene: 6. The CDR3 runs to 16 residues. The CDR3 nucleotides are TGTGCCAGCAGTGAAAGGAGCGGGGGAACCACAGATACGCAGTATTTT. It specifies CASSERSGGTTDTQYF.

The chain uses TRBV9 and TRBJ2-3; no definite D call. From germline, CDR1 is SGDLS and CDR2 YYNGEE. V lost 0 bases and J lost 2, with 10 bases in between. The CDR3 contains 15 residues. This CDR3 reads CASSVGVLSTDTQYF. The CDR3 DNA is TGTGCCAGCAGCGTAGGGGTCCTTTCCACAGATACGCAGTATTTT. Looking up the rest from reference TRBV9 and TRBJ2-3 gives the full variable domain: DSGVTQTPKHLITATGQRVTLRCSPRSGDLSVYWYQQSLDQGLQFLIQYYNGEERAKGNILERFSAQQFPDLHSELNLSSLELGDSALYFCASSVGVLSTDTQYFGPGTRLTVL.

The rearrangement uses TRBV6-1 and TRBJ2-7, with TRBD2 matching over 7 bases. The CDR3 loop spans 14 amino acids. The junction had 13 bases not matched to a gene; V was cut back by 10 bases and J by 4 bases. Germline CDR1 MNHNS, CDR2 SASEGT. As DNA, the CDR3 is TGTGCCACTGGGCTTACTAGCGACAGTTACGAGCAGTACTTC. It yields the protein CATGLTSDSYEQYF.

J is TRBJ1-5 and V is TRBV4-1; tentative D call: TRBD1 (6 bases). The CDR3 is made up of 14 amino acids. V was cut by 2 bases and J by 7 bases, with 12 bases left in between. CDR1 MGHRA and CDR2 YSYEKL come from the germline V gene. As DNA, the CDR3 is TGCGCCAGCAGCCAACCTGGGACATCCCAGCCCCAGCATTTT. Translating it yields CASSQPGTSQPQHF.

The V and J genes are TRBV5-6 and TRBJ1-2; 8 bases fit TRBD1. Germline CDR1 is SGHDT and CDR2 is YYEEEE. The CDR3 length is 12 residues. With 7 bases clipped from V and 5 bases from J, the junction kept 4 bases outside the gene matches. The CDR3 protein is CASGQGGYGYTF. CDR3 DNA sequence: TGTGCCAGCGGACAGGGTGGGTATGGCTACACCTTC.

This chain uses TRBV28 with TRBJ2-5, with D possibly TRBD1 on 6 matching bases. Per germline, CDR1 MDHEN and CDR2 SYDVKM. Deletions cut 5 bases from V and 1 base from J, with 11 bases between. The CDR3 sequence is 14 residues long. CDR3 sequence reads: CASSIDRTQETQYF. In DNA form, the CDR3 reads TGTGCCAGCAGTATCGACAGGACCCAAGAGACCCAGTACTTC. The full variable domain, rest sourced from reference TRBV28 and TRBJ2-5, is DVKVTQSSRYLVKRTGEKVFLECVQDMDHENMFWYRQDPGLGLRLIYFSYDVKMKEKGDIPEGYSVSREKKERFSLILESASTNQTSMYLCASSIDRTQETQYFGPGTRLLVL.